What follows describes a single TCR beta chain. The antigen is undetermined. Method: immunoSEQ multiplex PCR; TCRdb's copy keeps in-frame clones and lacks some. The sample lists thousands of clones, approximately 90% occurring once. This entry is derived from a study of stem cell transplantation in POMP-related autoinflammatory disease. Findings and limits, study-wide: Fewer unique TRB V-J gene pairings were identified in patients with PRAID. PRAID patients trended toward lower TRB diversity and higher clonality in all analyzed T-cell subsets.

The CDR3 has 15 amino acids. Looked up from germline, CDR1 is SEHNR and CDR2 is FQNEAQ (reference sequence). Trimming took 5 bases from V and 8 from J; bases not matched to a gene: 12. The chain links TRBV7-9 to TRBJ2-3, with TRBD2 matching over 8 bases. Sequencing was performed on CD8+ T cells from PBMCs, taken before stem cell transplantation. The clonotype originates from a human donor with POMP-related autoinflammation and immune dysregulation (PRAID). Here the CDR3 DNA reads TGTGCCAGCAGCCCCAGCGGGGGTGAGGGCGGTACGCAGTATTTT. Its protein product is CASSPSGGEGGTQYF. The full variable domain, in which reference TRBV7-9 and TRBJ2-3 provide the parts outside the CDR3, is DTGVSQNPRHKITKRGQNVTFRCDPISEHNRLYWYRQTLGQGPEFLTYFQNEAQLEKSRLLSDRFSAERPKGSFSTLEIQRTEQGDSAMYLCASSPSGGEGGTQYFGPGTRLTVL.